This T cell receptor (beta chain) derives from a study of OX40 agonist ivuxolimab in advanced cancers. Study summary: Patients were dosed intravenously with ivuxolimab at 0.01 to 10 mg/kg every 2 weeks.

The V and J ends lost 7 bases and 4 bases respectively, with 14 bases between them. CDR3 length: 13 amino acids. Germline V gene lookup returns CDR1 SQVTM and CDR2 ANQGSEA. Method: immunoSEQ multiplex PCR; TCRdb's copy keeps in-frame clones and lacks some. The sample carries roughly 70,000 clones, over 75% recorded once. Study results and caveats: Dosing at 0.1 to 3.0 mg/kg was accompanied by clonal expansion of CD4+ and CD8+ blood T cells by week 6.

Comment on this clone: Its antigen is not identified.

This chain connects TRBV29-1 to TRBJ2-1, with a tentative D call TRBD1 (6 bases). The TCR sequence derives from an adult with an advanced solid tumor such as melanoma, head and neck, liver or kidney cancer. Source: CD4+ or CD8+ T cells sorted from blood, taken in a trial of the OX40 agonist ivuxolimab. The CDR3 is CSGHGTRYNEQFF. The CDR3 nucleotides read TGCAGCGGTCACGGGACAAGGTACAATGAGCAGTTCTTC.